The 25 T cell receptor beta chains given below trace back to one sample, sequenced in a study of blood T cell repertoires in COVID-19. Data came from immunoSEQ multiplex PCR; TCRdb stores just in-frame clones and leaves some out. The data show roughly 500,000 clones, around 85% seen once. The specimen sequenced was peripheral blood. The source of these receptors is a human donor in a cohort sampled during active COVID-19.

The CDR3: CASGLVLATLSNTEAFF. The CDR3 DNA reads TGTGCTAGTGGTTTGGTACTGGCAACCCTTAGCAACACTGAAGCTTTCTTT. The chain carries TRBV12-5 and TRBJ1-1; D gene ambiguous. V was trimmed by 0 bases and J by 2 bases, leaving 16 bases between them. Per germline, CDR1 LGHNT and CDR2 FRNRAP. The CDR3 is 17 amino acids.

The CDR3: CASSVGGGQGLGEAFF. CDR3 coding DNA: TGTGCCAGCAGCGTAGGCGGGGGACAGGGGCTTGGTGAAGCTTTCTTT. This sequence joins TRBV9 and TRBJ1-1, with TRBD1 matching over 10 bases. Losses at the gene ends were 0 bases for V and 7 bases for J; bases not matched to a gene: 9. The CDR3 is made up of 16 amino acids. Germline V gives CDR1 SGDLS, CDR2 YYNGEE.

This chain joins TRBV27 and TRBJ1-2, with no clear D. The CDR3 contains 16 residues. Trimming stripped 0 bases from V and 8 bases from J, with 19 bases between. Germline V gene sequence: CDR1 MNHEY, CDR2 SMNVEV (reference sequence). CDR3 in DNA: TGTGCCAGCAGTTTATCCGGATCCGGCAGTCTGGGCGGCTACACCTTC. It translates to CASSLSGSGSLGGYTF.

The J gene is TRBJ2-1, the V gene TRBV5-1, with TRBD2 matching 11 bases. The length of the CDR3 is 16 residues. The germline gives CDR1 SGHRS, CDR2 YFSETQ. Unmatched junction bases numbered 6, after V lost 0 bases and J lost 7 bases. The CDR3 DNA is TGCGCCAGCAGCTTGGCACTAGCGGGAGCGTGGAATGAGCAGTTCTTC. Translated, it gives CASSLALAGAWNEQFF.

CDR3 in amino acids: CASSPQVAALYGYTF. DNA of the CDR3: TGTGCCAGCAGTCCACAGGTGGCGGCACTTTATGGCTACACCTTC. The rearrangement links TRBV27 to TRBJ1-2; TRBD1 might be the D (5 bases). V lost 5 bases to trimming and J lost 5 bases, with 18 bases between them. The CDR3 is 15 amino acids. Germline V gene sequence: CDR1 MNHEY, CDR2 SMNVEV (reference sequence).

The gene calls are TRBV24-1 and TRBJ1-2; D ambiguous. The CDR3 has 12 amino acids. Deletions cut 6 bases from V and 2 bases from J, with 6 bases between. CDR1 and CDR2 (germline): KGHDR, SFDVKD. CDR3 in DNA: TGTGCCACCAGTCCAGGAAACTATGGCTACACCTTC. It translates to CATSPGNYGYTF.

This chain joins TRBV30 and TRBJ1-4; no firm D call. CDR1 is GTSNPN and CDR2 is SVGIG in the germline V gene (reference sequence). Trimming shortened V by 4 bases and J by 4 bases, and 13 bases separated the two germline ends. The length of the CDR3 is 14 residues. CDR3 in amino acids: CAWNGGQINEKLFF. In DNA, the CDR3 is TGTGCCTGGAACGGCGGCCAGATTAATGAAAAACTGTTTTTT.

The chain has TRBV4-3 and TRBJ2-5, with 9 bases aligning to TRBD2. Trimming took 1 base from V and 5 from J; bases not matched to a gene: 17. The CDR3 has 19 residues. Germline loops: CDR1 LGHNA, CDR2 YSLEER. The CDR3 DNA reads as TGCGCCAGCAGCCAAGTATATTTCCGAATAGCGGGAGAGGTGGAGACCCAGTACTTC. Encoded protein: CASSQVYFRIAGEVETQYF.

The chain is built from TRBV28 and TRBJ2-2; the match to TRBD1 covers 8 bases. J was trimmed by 4 bases and V by 3 bases; bases with no gene match: 7. The CDR3 has 16 amino acids. Looked up from germline, CDR1 is MDHEN and CDR2 is SYDVKM. The DNA of the CDR3 is TGTGCCAGCAGTTTTCCCGGACAGGGCCTCACCGGGGAGCTGTTTTTT. It is translated as CASSFPGQGLTGELFF.

The chain recombines TRBV7-2 with TRBJ2-7; D remains ambiguous. Germline lookup yields CDR1 SGHTA and CDR2 FQGNSA. Trimming shortened V by 2 bases and J by 3 bases, and 2 bases separated the two germline ends. The CDR3 runs 11 residues. Here the CDR3 reads CASSLRYEQYF. The DNA of the CDR3 is TGTGCCAGCAGCTTACGCTACGAGCAGTACTTC. Drawing the rest from reference TRBV7-2 and TRBJ2-7, the complete variable domain is GAGVSQSPSNKVTEKGKDVELRCDPISGHTALYWYRQSLGQGLEFLIYFQGNSAPDKSGLPSDRFSAERTGGSVSTLTIQRTQQEDSAVYLCASSLRYEQYFGPGTRLTVT.

The chain's CDR3 is CASTEIRGNTEAFF. CDR3 bases: TGTGCCAGCACCGAGATCAGGGGGAACACTGAAGCTTTCTTT. This rearrangement joins TRBV6-5 to TRBJ1-1; D might be TRBD1 (6 bases). Germline V gene data show CDR1 as MNHEY and CDR2 as SVGAGI. This CDR3 comprises 14 residues. Trimming shortened V by 7 bases and J by 1 base, and 13 bases separated the two germline ends.

In nucleotides, the CDR3 is TGTGCCAGCAGCTTAGGCAGGGGACGGCATGAGCAGTTCTTC. Protein: CASSLGRGRHEQFF. The genes are TRBV11-3 and TRBJ2-1, with D possibly matching TRBD1 (6 bases). CDR1 and CDR2 from the germline V gene are SGHNT and YENEEA. The CDR3 is 14 residues long. Trimming pared 1 base from V and 8 bases from J, leaving 12 bases between.

This sequence joins TRBV18 and TRBJ2-7; 8 positions match TRBD2. With 9 bases clipped from V and 0 bases from J, the junction kept 10 bases outside the gene matches. The length of the CDR3 is 15 residues. In germline, CDR1 is KGHSH, CDR2 LQKENI. The CDR3 sequence is CASHQFSGTSYEQYF. CDR3 bases: TGTGCCAGTCACCAATTTAGCGGGACCTCCTACGAGCAGTACTTC. Full variable domain (remainder filled in from reference TRBV18 and TRBJ2-7): NAGVMQNPRHLVRRRGQEARLRCSPMKGHSHVYWYRQLPEEGLKFMVYLQKENIIDESGMPKERFSAEFPKEGPSILRIQQVVRGDSAAYFCASHQFSGTSYEQYFGPGTRLTVT.

The chain joins TRBV6-6 to TRBJ1-1; D remains unclear. CDR1 and CDR2 (germline): MNHNY, SVGAGI (reference sequence). This CDR3 spans 14 amino acids. V was pared by 2 bases and J by 5 bases, with 12 bases between. CDR3 sequence reads: CASSYPWGETEAFF. CDR3 DNA: TGTGCCAGCAGTTACCCCTGGGGAGAGACTGAAGCTTTCTTT.

Remarks on this clone: This is likely a read error, given that the CDR3 carries no conserved phenylalanine or tryptophan at its end. The DNA is omitted, as the CDR3 cannot be located on it reliably, and the CDR3 follows TCRdb's listing. This chain joins TRBV2 and TRBJ2-7; the D call in the table, TRBD2, was not verified against the DNA. The CDR3 is 10 residues long, ends included. Germline V gene sequence: CDR1 SNHLY, CDR2 FYNNEI. The CDR3 loop is CASSFSGTLY.

The chain carries TRBV21-1 and TRBJ1-3. TRBV21-1 is reported as a pseudogene. The CDR3 extends over 12 amino acids. The DNA for the CDR3 is TGTGCCAGGGCCTCCGGGGGGACCACCATATATTTT. Translated: CARASGGTTIYF.

This rearrangement joins TRBV5-5 to TRBJ1-1; the D is unclear. Germline V gene lookup returns CDR1 SGHKS and CDR2 YYEKEE (reference sequence). V lost 5 bases, J lost 1 base, and 15 bases lay in between. This CDR3 comprises 15 residues. The CDR3 bases are TGTGCCAGCAGATCCCCGAACACGGGGAACACTGAAGCTTTCTTT. Protein sequence: CASRSPNTGNTEAFF.

The genes are TRBV2 and TRBJ1-4; the match to TRBD1 covers 9 bases. The CDR3 length is 14 residues. Trimming cost V 7 bases and J 7 bases; bases outside gene matches: 7. CDR1 is SNHLY and CDR2 is FYNNEI in the germline V gene. The DNA of the CDR3 is TGTGCCAGCACTAAGACAGGGGGTGGTGAAAAACTGTTTTTT. The encoded protein is CASTKTGGGEKLFF.

Only a few counts were recorded for this clone. The chain employs TRBV30 and TRBJ2-4, with 9 bases matching TRBD2. Germline CDR1 and CDR2: GTSNPN and SVGIG (reference sequence). Trimming took 0 bases from V and 0 from J; bases not matched to a gene: 15. CDR3 length equals 20 residues. The CDR3 loop reads CAWSVRLAEHYFLAKNIQYF. Here the CDR3 DNA reads TGTGCCTGGAGTGTACGACTAGCGGAGCACTATTTTCTAGCCAAAAACATTCAGTACTTC.

This clone was recorded only once. The chain carries TRBV11-2 and TRBJ2-3; 8 nucleotides agree with TRBD2. The CDR3 is made up of 16 amino acids. Germline V CDR1 and CDR2: SGHAT, FQNNGV. V trimming: 4 bases; J trimming: 2 bases; junction bases outside the gene matches: 8. The CDR3 DNA reads as TGTGCCAGCAGCTCCACTAGCGGTTTCTTCACAGATACGCAGTATTTT. This sequence encodes CASSSTSGFFTDTQYF.

The genes are TRBV27 and TRBJ1-2; 8 bases are a match to TRBD1. The ends lost 6 bases at V and 6 bases at J; junction bases unmatched: 6. The CDR3 covers 13 residues. Germline CDR1 is MNHEY and CDR2 is SMNVEV (reference sequence). CDR3: CASSPGQGDGYTF. The CDR3 nucleotides are TGTGCCAGCAGCCCCGGACAGGGTGATGGCTACACCTTC.

The chain recombines TRBV2 with TRBJ2-2, with TRBD2 as a possible D gene (5 bases). The ends were cut back, 4 bases at V and 6 bases at J, with 15 bases in the middle. Germline-derived CDR1 and CDR2 are SNHLY and FYNNEI. This CDR3 region has 15 residues. CDR3 amino acids: CASSAEAAKAGELFF. The DNA of the CDR3 is TGTGCCAGCAGTGCGGAAGCGGCCAAGGCCGGGGAGCTGTTTTTT.

CDR3 in amino acids: CASSLAQNTEAFF. CDR3 nucleotides: TGTGCCAGCAGCTTAGCGCAGAACACTGAAGCTTTCTTT. The chain combines TRBV7-3 with TRBJ1-1; D not resolved. Germline assignment: CDR1 SGHTA and CDR2 FQGTGA. This CDR3 comprises 13 residues. V dropped 2 bases and J dropped 1 base, with 5 bases sitting between them.

This clone is a singleton in its sample. The chain employs TRBV6-5 and TRBJ2-5, with 7 bases identical to TRBD1. Unmatched junction bases numbered 1, after V lost 5 bases and J lost 1 base. Germline V gives CDR1 MNHEY, CDR2 SVGAGI. This CDR3 region has 13 residues. The CDR3, as DNA: TGTGCCAGCAGTAGGACAGGCCAAGAGACCCAGTACTTC. Translating gives CASSRTGQETQYF.

This sequence joins TRBV28 and TRBJ1-5, with 11 positions matching TRBD1. Germline-derived CDR1 and CDR2 are MDHEN and SYDVKM. Trimming at V came to 6 bases and at J to 6 bases, leaving 4 bases not matched to a gene. There are 14 residues in the CDR3. The CDR3 region is CASRPDRGLQPQHF. For the CDR3, the DNA is TGTGCCAGCAGGCCGGACAGGGGGCTTCAGCCCCAGCATTTT.